The sequence of this TCR beta chain was determined in a study of PD-1 blockade in classical Hodgkin lymphoma. For the study at large: The study gave patients nivolumab 3 mg/kg intravenously every 2 weeks. Study results and caveats: Newly diagnosed patients had diversity similar to the baseline diversity of complete responders.

This CDR3 has 13 amino acids. In germline, CDR1 is MNHEY, CDR2 SMNVEV (reference sequence). With 11 bases removed from V and 0 bases from J, the gap between germline ends came to 14 bases. The time point: cycle 4 day 1 (C4D1), after more than five weeks of nivolumab. Every patient was affected by relapse after autologous stem cell transplantation, while exposure to brentuximab vedotin was not uniform. Clones were read by immunoSEQ multiplex PCR, and TCRdb kept only the in-frame ones, dropping some. Of approximately 20,000 clones detected, around 80% appear once; the ten largest clones hold around 22%. Of note for this clone: The antigen remains undetermined.

Sample: peripheral blood mononuclear cells (PBMCs), taken before the fourth cycle of nivolumab. This TCR derives from a human donor with classical Hodgkin lymphoma. The chain recombines TRBV27 with TRBJ2-7; perhaps D is TRBD1 or TRBD2 (5 bases each). This chain's CDR3 is CAAARGYSYEQYF. Here the CDR3 DNA reads TGTGCCGCCGCCCGGGGCTACTCCTACGAGCAGTACTTC.